The text below deals with one TCR beta chain. The sample comes from a study of blood T cell repertoires in COVID-19. Study-wide context: Nucleic acid was either cDNA or gDNA, and it came from T cells, B-cell-depleted T cells, or PBMCs.

Repertoires were generated with immunoSEQ multiplex PCR, while TCRdb's copy carries only in-frame clones and drops some. The data show about 320,000 clones, about 82% seen once. CDR3 length: 15 amino acids. Looked up from germline, CDR1 is SGHRS and CDR2 is YFSETQ. With 5 bases clipped from V and 0 bases from J, the junction kept 7 bases outside the gene matches. The chain joins TRBV5-1 to TRBJ2-5; 7 nucleotides align to TRBD2. This clonotype was sampled from a human donor in a cohort sampled during active COVID-19. The sequencing input was peripheral blood. CDR3 in DNA: TGCGCCAGCAGAGTTAGCGGGCCCAACCAAGAGACCCAGTACTTC. Protein: CASRVSGPNQETQYF. Using reference TRBV5-1 and TRBJ2-5 for the parts outside the CDR3, the full variable domain is KAGVTQTPRYLIKTRGQQVTLSCSPISGHRSVSWYQQTPGQGLQFLFEYFSETQRNKGNFPGRFSGRQFSNSRSEMNVSTLELGDSALYLCASRVSGPNQETQYFGPGTRLLVL.